This is a list of T cell receptor beta chains from one sample in a study of CXCR3-negative and CXCR3-positive naive CD8 T cells. TCRdb processed the 5' RACE reads again and assigns one entry to each CDR3 protein, with no DNA. The listing records 95,000 to 100,000 distinct CDR3 sequences. The source material was naive CXCR3+ CD8+ T cells from blood. The receptors stem from a human donor in good health. Some clones in this sample may be carry-over from other donors' samples. Both conserved end residues are part of each CDR3. The order of the fields is V gene, J gene, CDR3 protein.

>TRBV4-2|TRBJ1-1
CASSQDSTGGPTEAFF
>TRBV7-2|TRBJ1-3
CASSLAFTDSGNTIYF
>TRBV29-1|TRBJ1-4
CSVEARPNEKLFF
>TRBV11-2|TRBJ2-7
CASSLRGTDEQYF
>TRBV6-5|TRBJ2-1
CASSYSKYNEQFF
>TRBV7-3|TRBJ2-2
CASSLLAGDLYGELFF
>TRBV7-9|TRBJ2-5
CASSLGLSGETQYF
>TRBV28|TRBJ1-5
CASSLRGARGNQPQHF
>TRBV29-1|TRBJ2-2
CSVEGWGTGELFF
>TRBV20-1|TRBJ2-5
CSARVIDRQETQYF
>TRBV20-1|TRBJ2-1
CSARDGYEQFF
>TRBV20-1|TRBJ2-5
CSARDPAVLGETRYF